The 9 T cell receptor beta chains in this list originate from one sample, sequenced in a study of blood T cell repertoires in COVID-19. Profiled with immunoSEQ multiplex PCR; TCRdb holds only in-frame clones, not every one. Of about 73,000 clones in the sample, about four fifths were seen once. Sequenced sample: peripheral blood. The receptor source for this set is a woman aged 70-85 years with acute or convalescent COVID-19.

The CDR3 nucleotides are TGTGCCAGCAGTTTGGGCGGGACAGGGGCACCCGAGCAGTACTTC. It specifies CASSLGGTGAPEQYF. V usage is TRBV6-5 and J usage is TRBJ2-7; 10 bases align to TRBD1. Germline V gene lookup returns CDR1 MNHEY and CDR2 SVGAGI. The CDR3 extends over 15 amino acids. The V segment lost 4 bases and the J segment 6 bases; nucleotides outside the gene matches: 9.

This clone was seen a single time. The V call is TRBV18, the J call TRBJ1-4; possibly TRBD1 for D (6 bases). Germline CDR1 KGHSH, CDR2 LQKENI. The CDR3 loop spans 16 amino acids. The ends were cut back, 4 bases at V and 0 bases at J, with 12 bases in the middle. CDR3 protein: CASSRLGAPTNEKLFF. In DNA form, the CDR3 reads TGTGCCAGCTCACGATTGGGGGCCCCAACTAATGAAAAACTGTTTTTT.

This chain connects TRBV14 to TRBJ1-6, with TRBD1 identical over 7 bases. The CDR3 has 15 residues. V lost 0 bases and J lost 9; bases outside the gene matches: 5. Looked up from germline, CDR1 is SGHDN and CDR2 is FVKESK. This CDR3 is CASSQDNRGGSPLHF. For the CDR3, the DNA is TGTGCCAGCAGCCAAGATAACAGGGGAGGTTCACCCCTCCACTTT.

The rearrangement links TRBV5-6 to TRBJ1-6; D call uncertain. CDR3 size: 14 residues. Germline CDR1 SGHDT, CDR2 YYEEEE. The V and J ends lost 1 base and 6 bases respectively, with 8 bases between them. The CDR3 protein is CASSLYQVNSPLHF. The CDR3 DNA reads TGTGCCAGCAGCTTGTACCAGGTTAATTCACCCCTCCACTTT.

This clone has only a few counts. The genes are TRBV28 and TRBJ1-2, with D perhaps matching TRBD1 (6 bases). From germline, CDR1 is MDHEN and CDR2 SYDVKM. Between the trimmed V and J ends, which lost 5 bases and 4 bases, there was a span of 11 bases. This CDR3 comprises 13 residues. The chain's CDR3 is CASSGQLVYGYTF. As DNA, the CDR3 is TGTGCCAGCAGTGGACAGTTGGTCTATGGCTACACCTTC.

The chain links TRBV5-1 to TRBJ2-2; D is ambiguous. Trimming stripped 1 base from V and 4 bases from J, with 5 bases between. Per the germline V gene, CDR1 is SGHRS and CDR2 is YFSETQ. The CDR3 is 13 residues long. The CDR3 loop is CASSLYGTGELFF. CDR3 coding DNA: TGCGCCAGCAGCTTGTACGGCACCGGGGAGCTGTTTTTT.

The chain employs TRBV28 and TRBJ2-6, with a possible D match to TRBD1 (6 bases). Germline CDR1 and CDR2: MDHEN and SYDVKM. The V end lost 2 bases, the J end lost 0 bases, and 14 bases lay between the germline ends. The CDR3 runs to 18 residues. As DNA, the CDR3 is TGTGCCAGCAGTTTAGGAGACAGGTTTAGCTCTGGGGCCAACGTCCTGACTTTC. It encodes CASSLGDRFSSGANVLTF.

The gene calls are TRBV3-1 (or the pseudogene TRBV3-2) and TRBJ1-2; the D is unclear. Germline V gene sequence: CDR1 LGHDT, CDR2 YNNKEL (reference sequence). Between the trimmed V and J ends, which lost 6 bases and 4 bases, there was a span of 9 bases. This CDR3 has 12 amino acids. The CDR3 DNA is TGTGCCAGCAGGGTGACAACCTATGGCTACACCTTC. Its protein is CASRVTTYGYTF.

This rearrangement joins TRBV5-4 to TRBJ1-6, with D perhaps matching TRBD1 (6 bases). The V gene's germline CDR1 is SGHNT and CDR2 YYREEE (reference sequence). CDR3 length: 15 residues. Trimming removed 7 bases at V and 5 bases at J, with 16 bases between. This chain's CDR3 is CASHPGQGHNSPLHF. Here the CDR3 DNA reads TGTGCCAGCCATCCGGGGCAGGGGCATAATTCACCCCTCCACTTT.